This paragraph covers one T cell receptor (beta chain) sequence. This entry comes from a study of T cell clones after liver transplantation. Whole-study context: In this trial, immunosuppression withdrawal was attempted within 2 years of liver transplant.

Here immunoSEQ multiplex PCR was the method, and the copy in TCRdb shows in-frame clones only, minus some. Among several thousand clones listed, 65% to 85% were seen once. The germline CDR1 and CDR2 sequences are SGHTA and FQGNSA. The ends were cut back, 4 bases at V and 0 bases at J, with 4 bases in the middle. The CDR3 contains 12 residues. This material consisted of CD8+ T cells from blood, taken before liver transplant. V usage is TRBV7-2 and J usage is TRBJ2-7; unclear D gene. This clonotype originated in a human donor who received a liver transplant. In DNA, the CDR3 is TGTGCCAGCAGCTCTCTCTCCTACGAGCAGTACTTC. Translating gives CASSSLSYEQYF.